The sequence of this TCR beta chain was determined in a study of follicular helper T cells after annual influenza vaccination. Study findings and constraints: Undersampling of larger non-cTfh compartments could not be excluded.

V shed 5 bases, J shed 2 bases, and the junction held 6 bases outside the gene matches. There are 16 residues in the CDR3. CDR1 LNHDA and CDR2 SQIVND come from the germline V gene (reference sequence). Concerning this clone itself: Its target is not known.

Survey level resolution was used for TCRB sequencing. Sequencing used immunoSEQ multiplex PCR; TCRdb keeps in-frame clones, though not all of them. Altogether some 10,000 clones are present, approximately 80% being singletons, with the ten largest covering around 0.87%. The sequencing used CXCR5- memory CD4+ T cells sorted from blood, collected 6 weeks after influenza vaccination. The chain links TRBV19 to TRBJ1-6, with 7 bases identical to TRBD1. This TCR came from an adult who received the influenza vaccine. CDR3 DNA sequence: TGTGCCAGTAGTCTGACAGGGTGGGCCTATAATTCACCCCTCCACTTT. This sequence encodes CASSLTGWAYNSPLHF.